These 21 T cell receptor beta chains were all obtained from the same sample, sequenced in a study of OX40 agonist ivuxolimab in advanced cancers. Data came from immunoSEQ multiplex PCR; TCRdb stores just in-frame clones and leaves some out. The repertoire holds 18,000 or so clones, with 72% as singletons. The material sequenced was CD4+ or CD8+ T cells sorted from blood, taken in a trial of the OX40 agonist ivuxolimab. The source of these receptors is an adult with an advanced solid tumor such as melanoma, head and neck, liver or kidney cancer.

This clone is deemed medium-sized. The chain employs TRBV10-2 and TRBJ1-2; 8 positions match TRBD1. The CDR3 totals 16 residues. Germline CDR1 WSHSY, CDR2 SAAADI. V trimming: 4 bases; J trimming: 4 bases; junction bases outside the gene matches: 11. CDR3 nucleotide sequence: TGCGCCAGCAGTGGAGGCCGGGACAGGCCTGGCTATGGCTACACCTTC. Its translation: CASSGGRDRPGYGYTF.

This clone was seen a few times. The chain employs TRBV19 and TRBJ2-1; TRBD2 might be the D (7 bases). The germline V and J ends were trimmed by 4 bases and 10 bases, with 17 bases remaining between them. This CDR3 has 14 residues. The germline V gene encodes CDR1 LNHDA and CDR2 SQIVND (reference sequence). CDR3 region: CASSSQRGGREQFF. CDR3 in DNA: TGTGCCAGTAGTAGCCAGAGGGGGGGCCGGGAGCAGTTCTTC.

The CDR3 DNA reads TGTGCCAGCCGAGCCGAGAGCTCCTACAATGAGCAGTTCTTC. Its translation is CASRAESSYNEQFF. The chain joins TRBV11-2 to TRBJ2-1; D not certain. Trimming removed 8 bases from V and 0 bases from J, with 11 bases in between. The CDR3 runs 14 residues. Germline CDR1 SGHAT, CDR2 FQNNGV. Full variable domain (rest looked up from reference TRBV11-2 and TRBJ2-1): EAGVAQSPRYKIIEKRQSVAFWCNPISGHATLYWYQQILGQGPKLLIQFQNNGVVDDSQLPKDRFSAERLKGVDSTLKIQPAKLEDSAVYLCASRAESSYNEQFFGPGTRLTVL.

This clone was detected once. This chain joins TRBV6-4 and TRBJ1-5, with D hard to call. Germline V gene sequence: CDR1 MRHNA, CDR2 SNTAGT. The CDR3 has 15 residues. V lost 3 bases and J 0 bases, leaving 9 bases between the germline ends. The CDR3 sequence: CASSETFHSNQPQHF. CDR3 coding DNA: TGTGCCAGCAGTGAAACGTTTCATAGCAATCAGCCCCAGCATTTT.

This clone has just a few counts. The rearrangement links TRBV14 to TRBJ2-5, with D maybe TRBD2 (6 bases). Germline V gives CDR1 SGHDN, CDR2 FVKESK. The CDR3 has 17 residues. V was trimmed by 1 base and J by 4 bases, leaving 19 bases between them. CDR3 bases: TGTGCCAGCAGCCAAGTATTGGTATGGGGGGTTGGAGAGACCCAGTACTTC. It encodes CASSQVLVWGVGETQYF.

V gene TRBV6-1 combines with J gene TRBJ2-5; D remains unclear. The CDR3 extends over 12 amino acids. The germline V and J ends were trimmed by 7 bases and 5 bases, with 11 bases remaining between them. CDR1 and CDR2 (germline): MNHNS, SASEGT. The CDR3 bases are TGTGCCAGCAACCACTTGACCGAGACCCAGTACTTC. It specifies CASNHLTETQYF.

The chain uses TRBV11-3 and TRBJ2-5, with TRBD2 matching 11 bases. The tail of the sequence fits TRBJ2-7 better, so the J call may be wrong. Germline V gene sequence: CDR1 SGHNT, CDR2 YENEEA. The CDR3 length is 16 residues. As DNA, the CDR3 is TGTGCCAGCAGCTTTTTGGCTAGCGGGGGGCTCTACGAGCAGTACTTC. This encodes CASSFLASGGLYEQYF.

The V gene is TRBV19, the J gene TRBJ2-3; 8 nucleotides agree with TRBD1. The CDR3 is 16 amino acids. V was pared by 1 base and J by 4 bases, with 7 bases of the junction left unmatched. The germline V gene has CDR1 LNHDA and CDR2 SQIVND (reference sequence). DNA of the CDR3: TGTGCCAGTAGTATAGTAGACAGGGGAGATGCAGATACGCAGTATTTT. This gives the protein CASSIVDRGDADTQYF.

The gene calls are TRBV11-2 and TRBJ2-1; 8 nucleotides agree with TRBD1. Trimming at V came to 5 bases and at J to 3 bases, leaving 12 bases not matched to a gene. Per the germline V gene, CDR1 is SGHAT and CDR2 is FQNNGV. The CDR3 is made up of 17 amino acids. CDR3 region: CASSPPRTGLDYNEQFF. The CDR3 DNA reads TGTGCCAGCAGCCCCCCCCGGACAGGGCTCGACTACAATGAGCAGTTCTTC.

The chain links TRBV6-5 to TRBJ2-1; the D is unclear. The V end lost 0 bases, the J end lost 6 bases, and 15 bases lay between the germline ends. The CDR3 runs 16 residues. Germline assignment: CDR1 MNHEY and CDR2 SVGAGI. The CDR3 loop is CASSYSISASGNEQFF. The CDR3 coding sequence is TGTGCCAGCAGTTACTCGATTTCGGCATCGGGCAATGAGCAGTTCTTC.

V and J are TRBV7-6 and TRBJ2-2; 10 positions agree with TRBD1. The CDR3 runs 15 residues. Germline V gene lookup returns CDR1 SGHVS and CDR2 FNYEAQ. With V trimmed by 3 bases and J by 5 bases, 3 bases remained unmatched. In DNA form, the CDR3 reads TGTGCCAGCAGCTTCCGGGACAGGGGAACCGGGGAGCTGTTTTTT. Translated, it gives CASSFRDRGTGELFF.

The genes are TRBV18 and TRBJ2-5; no firm D call. V lost 8 bases to trimming and J lost 7 bases, with 17 bases between them. This CDR3 is 13 amino acids long. Germline V gene sequence: CDR1 KGHSH, CDR2 LQKENI. CDR3 sequence reads: CASARAPEGTQYF. CDR3 DNA: TGTGCCAGCGCACGGGCCCCAGAAGGGACCCAGTACTTC.

The V call is TRBV30, the J call TRBJ2-2; D unclear. The CDR3 has 14 residues. Looked up from germline, CDR1 is GTSNPN and CDR2 is SVGIG (reference sequence). Trimming took 3 bases from V and 1 from J, leaving 9 bases between them. CDR3 residues: CAWRATLNTGELFF. CDR3 nucleotide sequence: TGTGCCTGGAGAGCGACTTTGAACACCGGGGAGCTGTTTTTT.

Here the CDR3 reads CASGLGNRGGRWETQYF. In nucleotides, the CDR3 is TGTGCTAGTGGTTTGGGCAACCGGGGGGGCCGGTGGGAGACCCAGTACTTC. The chain joins TRBV12-5 to TRBJ2-5; TRBD2 matches at 8 bases. This CDR3 has 17 residues. The junction had 12 bases not matched to a gene; V was cut back by 1 base and J by 5 bases. Germline V gives CDR1 LGHNT, CDR2 FRNRAP.

The rearrangement uses TRBV7-2 and TRBJ2-3; TRBD1 matches at 10 bases. Germline V gives CDR1 SGHTA, CDR2 FQGNSA. The CDR3 is 15 amino acids. The ends lost 5 bases at V and 10 bases at J; junction bases unmatched: 12. CDR3 amino acids: CASSHRDRGPDSQYF. The DNA for the CDR3 is TGTGCCAGCAGCCACCGGGACAGGGGACCTGATTCGCAGTATTTT.

This clone was found once. The junction differs from germline at one of its ends, possibly a read error. The CDR3 loop reads CASSFGSNTGELFF. CDR3 DNA sequence: TGTGCCAGCAGCTTTGGTTCGAACACCGGGGAGCTGTTTTTT. This rearrangement joins TRBV5-1 to TRBJ2-2; D remains unclear. Germline loops: CDR1 SGHRS, CDR2 YFSETQ. This CDR3 is 14 amino acids long.

This chain connects TRBV19 to TRBJ2-3, with D tentatively TRBD1 (6 bases). V lost 7 bases and J 0 bases, leaving 17 bases between the germline ends. This CDR3 has 16 residues. Germline CDR1 is LNHDA and CDR2 is SQIVND (reference sequence). This CDR3 reads CASTFFAGASTDTQYF. Here the CDR3 DNA reads TGTGCCAGTACTTTTTTCGCAGGGGCCAGCACAGATACGCAGTATTTT.

The chain carries TRBV7-2 and TRBJ2-7; no definite D call. Germline V gives CDR1 SGHTA, CDR2 FQGNSA. CDR3 length: 13 amino acids. Trimming shortened V by 5 bases and J by 1 base, and 9 bases separated the two germline ends. The CDR3 DNA follows: TGTGCCAGCAGCCCCGGGTTTTCCTACGAGCAGTACTTC. Translating it yields CASSPGFSYEQYF. Variable domain in full (rest from reference TRBV7-2 and TRBJ2-7): GAGVSQSPSNKVTEKGKDVELRCDPISGHTALYWYRQSLGQGLEFLIYFQGNSAPDKSGLPSDRFSAERTGGSVSTLTIQRTQQEDSAVYLCASSPGFSYEQYFGPGTRLTVT.

The chain is built from TRBV4-3 and TRBJ1-2, with D unresolved. Deletions cut 0 bases from V and 6 bases from J, with 17 bases between. CDR1 is LGHNA and CDR2 is YSLEER in the germline V gene. This CDR3 spans 16 amino acids. CDR3 coding DNA: TGCGCCAGCAGCCAAGATCATCTCGGTTCCGTTGATGGCTACACCTTC. Its protein product is CASSQDHLGSVDGYTF.

The CDR3 nucleotides read TGTGCCAGCAGCTTGAGAACTGAAGCTTTCTTT. Translated: CASSLRTEAFF. The chain joins TRBV13 to TRBJ1-1; unclear D gene. The CDR3 runs to 11 residues. The V gene lost 3 bases and the J gene lost 5 bases, with 4 bases spanning the gap. CDR1 is PRHDT and CDR2 is FYEKMQ in the germline V gene (reference sequence).

The gene calls are TRBV6-5 and TRBJ2-5; TRBD2 is a possible D gene (5 bases). In germline, CDR1 is MNHEY, CDR2 SVGAGI. Trimming took 6 bases from V and 5 from J, leaving 19 bases between them. This CDR3 has 15 residues. CDR3 DNA: TGTGCCAGCAGAGAAACGGGGAGTGGTAGGGAGACCCAGTACTTC. Translating gives CASRETGSGRETQYF.